The clone carrying this T cell receptor beta chain was detected a few times. Combining a sample-barcoded 5' primer with a J-beta primer mix, a second PCR ran for 7 to 11 cycles. TCRdb processed the 5' RACE reads anew with MiXCR; each CDR3 protein has one entry. The sample gives 780,000 or so distinct CDR3 sequences, approximately 25% of which show up once; around 3.6% is in the top ten. This sample is part of a study of blood T cells in healthy people across ages. V lost 8 bases and J lost 2; bases outside the gene matches: 6. The CDR3 spans 13 residues. Germline V gene sequence: CDR1 SNHLY, CDR2 FYNNEI. These same data were also listed under a study on T cells of mothers and their children. Per that study: Sequencing returned over 10 million TCR beta CDR3 reads per mother and 3 million to 3.5 million per child.

The chain carries TRBV2 and TRBJ2-7; 7 bases agree with TRBD1. This sequence was found in a boy aged 5 to 17 in good health. The sample taken for sequencing was blood. The CDR3 sequence: CASRGTAAYEQYF. The CDR3 DNA follows: TGTGCCAGCCGAGGGACAGCAGCCTACGAGCAGTACTTC.